These 2 T cell receptor beta chains were all obtained from the same sample, sequenced in a study of patients and donors after allogeneic stem cell transplantation. MiXCR was run by TCRdb on the RT-PCR reads, yielding one entry per CDR3 protein. The table records 900,000 to 1,000,000 distinct CDR3 sequences, roughly 17% of them present only once. Specimen: blood, either unsorted or a sorted T cell fraction (not recorded which). All receptors derive from a human donor who was either an allogeneic HSCT recipient or a stem cell or donor lymphocyte infusion donor (not recorded which). It is not recorded whose cells these are; they may come from a transplant donor.

This rearrangement joins TRBV19 to TRBJ2-7; 7 bases are a match to TRBD2. Germline trimming cut 0 bases from V and 2 bases from J; bases unmatched to any gene: 1. This CDR3 contains 14 residues. From germline, CDR1 is LNHDA and CDR2 SQIVND (reference sequence). CDR3 in DNA: TGTGCCAGTAGTATAGACGGGAGGCCCTACGAGCAGTACTTC. Protein: CASSIDGRPYEQYF.

This clonotype was counted a few times. J is TRBJ2-5 and V is TRBV6-5; D may be TRBD2 (6 bases). V dropped 0 bases and J dropped 2 bases, with 10 bases sitting between them. The CDR3 has 15 residues. Germline CDR1 MNHEY, CDR2 SVGAGI. CDR3 sequence: CASSYSGLLQETQYF. CDR3 sequence (DNA): TGTGCCAGCAGTTACTCCGGACTACTACAAGAGACCCAGTACTTC.